The 3 T cell receptor beta chains below were found in one sample sequenced in a study of T cell clonotyping in hematopoietic cell transplantation. Data came from immunoSEQ multiplex PCR; TCRdb stores just in-frame clones and leaves some out. Here the sample spans more than 70,000 clones, 90% to 97% being singletons. As to time point: recipient sample about 28 days before transplant, after cytoreduction. Here the sequenced sample was peripheral blood mononuclear cells, taken before stem cell transplant. These receptors all stem from a woman in her forties or fifties with acute myeloid leukemia. Some clones in this sample may be carry-over from other donors' samples.

V and J are TRBV11-1 and TRBJ1-5; D not resolved. The CDR3 length is 12 residues. V was shortened by 3 bases and J by 0 bases, with 0 bases between the two germline ends. The germline gives CDR1 SGHAT, CDR2 FQDESV (reference sequence). CDR3 amino acids: CASSFSNQPQHF. CDR3 sequence (DNA): TGTGCCAGCAGCTTTAGCAATCAGCCCCAGCATTTT.

The chain combines TRBV6-1 with TRBJ1-2; D call uncertain. V gave up 6 bases and J gave up 1 base, with 12 bases separating them. The CDR3 runs 14 residues. Germline V gene sequence: CDR1 MNHNS, CDR2 SASEGT. CDR3 protein: CASRTGDINYGYTF. The CDR3, as DNA: TGTGCCAGCAGGACGGGCGATATTAACTATGGCTACACCTTC.

Only one count was recorded for this clone. V gene TRBV9 combines with J gene TRBJ2-3; a weak D match, TRBD2 (6 bases). The CDR3 runs to 16 residues. V was trimmed by 0 bases and J by 0 bases, leaving 11 bases between them. Germline V gene data show CDR1 as SGDLS and CDR2 as YYNGEE. CDR3 in DNA: TGTGCCAGCAGCGTAGCTTGGAGCGGGAGCACAGATACGCAGTATTTT. It translates to CASSVAWSGSTDTQYF.